The 10 T cell receptor beta chains reported below all come from one sample, sequenced in a study of cytotoxic CD8 clonotypes in ibrutinib-treated CLL. Generated by immunoSEQ multiplex PCR, the TCRdb table keeps only in-frame clones and is missing some. The table includes approximately 84,000 clones, roughly 77% detected once. Sample: PBMCs, taken after 12 months of ibrutinib treatment. The receptors originated from a human donor with chronic lymphocytic leukemia.

In its sample, this clone was seen once. CDR3 sequence (DNA): TGTGCCAGCAGCCGTGGACAGGGGGCCTACAATGAGCAGTTCTTC. Its translation is CASSRGQGAYNEQFF. J is TRBJ2-1 and V is TRBV5-6; 10 bases match TRBD1. The V gene's germline CDR1 is SGHDT and CDR2 YYEEEE. The CDR3 covers 15 residues. The J segment lost 2 bases and the V segment lost 4 bases, leaving 3 bases of the junction unmatched.

The V call is TRBV4-2, the J call TRBJ2-1; maybe TRBD1 (5 bases). The length of the CDR3 is 17 residues. With 1 base removed from V and 0 bases from J, the gap between germline ends came to 13 bases. Germline V gene lookup returns CDR1 LGHNA and CDR2 YNFKEQ. In DNA, the CDR3 is TGTGCCAGCAGCCAAGGGGGCGGTTCCAGCTCCTACAATGAGCAGTTCTTC. Translating gives CASSQGGGSSSYNEQFF.

This chain uses TRBV5-1 with TRBJ2-7, with TRBD1 matching over 7 bases. The J segment lost 5 bases and the V segment lost 0 bases, leaving 5 bases of the junction unmatched. Germline assignment: CDR1 SGHRS and CDR2 YFSETQ. This CDR3 contains 14 residues. The CDR3 loop is CASSLGTGSHEQYF. The CDR3 DNA is TGCGCCAGCAGCTTGGGGACAGGCTCTCACGAGCAGTACTTC. Combining the CDR3 with reference TRBV5-1 and TRBJ2-7 gives the whole variable domain KAGVTQTPRYLIKTRGQQVTLSCSPISGHRSVSWYQQTPGQGLQFLFEYFSETQRNKGNFPGRFSGRQFSNSRSEMNVSTLELGDSALYLCASSLGTGSHEQYFGPGTRLTVT.

This chain connects TRBV7-9 to TRBJ1-2, with D hard to call. The CDR3 is made up of 15 amino acids. Trimming left V 1 base short and J 10 bases short, with 19 bases between. Germline loops: CDR1 SEHNR, CDR2 FQNEAQ (reference sequence). CDR3: CASSLGAAGGIPYTF. In nucleotides, the CDR3 is TGTGCCAGCAGCTTAGGGGCGGCAGGCGGGATTCCCTACACCTTC. The full variable domain, rest sourced from reference TRBV7-9 and TRBJ1-2, is DTGVSQNPRHKITKRGQNVTFRCDPISEHNRLYWYRQTLGQGPEFLTYFQNEAQLEKSRLLSDRFSAERPKGSFSTLEIQRTEQGDSAMYLCASSLGAAGGIPYTFGSGTRLTVV.

The chain uses TRBV6-5 and TRBJ2-5, with 10 bases aligning to TRBD1. Trimming cost V 2 bases and J 5 bases; bases outside gene matches: 2. The CDR3 length is 14 residues. Per germline, CDR1 MNHEY and CDR2 SVGAGI. The CDR3 spells CASSYGTGAETQYF. Written as DNA, the CDR3 is TGTGCCAGCAGTTACGGGACAGGGGCGGAGACCCAGTACTTC.

The chain is built from TRBV6-5 and TRBJ2-4, with TRBD2 matching 10 bases. V gave up 10 bases and J gave up 6 bases; unmatched junction bases: 3. The V gene's germline CDR1 is MNHEY and CDR2 SVGAGI. This CDR3 comprises 12 residues. Written as DNA, the CDR3 is TGTGCCACGAGCGGGGGGGCAAACATTCAGTACTTC. Encoded protein: CATSGGANIQYF.

This chain joins TRBV5-1 and TRBJ2-7, with D possibly TRBD2 on 6 matching bases. Germline CDR1 and CDR2: SGHRS and YFSETQ. Trimming shortened V by 7 bases and J by 1 base, and 15 bases separated the two germline ends. The CDR3 spans 14 residues. CDR3 sequence (DNA): TGCGCCAGCCAACAGCTCGGGAGTTCCTACGAGCAGTACTTC. It is translated as CASQQLGSSYEQYF.

This chain joins TRBV2 and TRBJ2-5, with 11 bases matching TRBD2. V trimming: 7 bases; J trimming: 5 bases; junction bases outside the gene matches: 12. Germline V gene lookup returns CDR1 SNHLY and CDR2 FYNNEI. The length of the CDR3 is 16 residues. The CDR3 sequence: CASKRTSGLPGETQYF. CDR3 bases: TGTGCCAGCAAACGGACTAGCGGGCTTCCGGGGGAGACCCAGTACTTC.

The chain links TRBV4-3 to TRBJ2-1; 14 nucleotides align to TRBD2. Germline V gives CDR1 LGHNA, CDR2 YSLEER. The V segment lost 4 bases and the J segment 3 bases; nucleotides outside the gene matches: 5. The CDR3 has 17 residues. The CDR3, as DNA: TGCGCCAGCAGCCGCGCCGGACTAGCGGGAGGCTACAATGAGCAGTTCTTC. This encodes CASSRAGLAGGYNEQFF.

The rearrangement links TRBV11-1 to TRBJ2-1, with D tentatively TRBD1 (5 bases). The germline V gene encodes CDR1 SGHAT and CDR2 FQDESV (reference sequence). The CDR3 spans 14 residues. The V end lost 0 bases, the J end lost 9 bases, and 12 bases lay between the germline ends. The CDR3 coding sequence is TGTGCCAGCAGCTTAGCCCCTGGGGCCGGTGAGCAGTTCTTC. It specifies CASSLAPGAGEQFF.